Below, one TCR beta chain is given with its context. Its antigen is unknown. No base qualities exist here, and no much larger clone lies one base off it. This record belongs to a study of cytotoxic CD8 clonotypes in ibrutinib-treated CLL (dated by TCRdb to 2020 to 2022). For the wider study: In this cohort, approximately 15 patients were treatment-naive and ten to eleven were relapsed/refractory, while around 17 had unmutated IGHV. Every sample from remission and from progressive disease was obtained while the patients were still on ibrutinib. On average, each sample yielded around 250,000 productive templates and tens of thousands of productive rearrangements. Samples at response were collected after a median of 12 months of treatment, with a range of about 6 to 40 months. Of the 70 to 90 people in the trial, some 28 had longitudinal samples available. Cryopreserved peripheral blood mononuclear cells were collected before treatment, at response, and at either disease progression or sustained remission. Responses were partial in some 24 patients and complete in 2; after median around 72 months follow-up, around 15 stayed in remission and about twelve progressed. Results the study describes overall, beyond this receptor: Sampling times were not matched between sustained-remission and progressing patients, and lymph node repertoires were not studied. At ibrutinib response clonality went up, during sustained remission it held steady, and at progression it dropped back toward baseline. Baseline clonality exceeded that of age-matched healthy donors and correlated strongly with circulating CD8+ T-cell counts. Public clonotypes were rare and either contracted or stayed stable during treatment, and the rise in clonality at ibrutinib response reflected the expansion of private clonotypes.

The sample's time point label is to be understood as: progressive disease on ibrutinib. For TCR beta library preparation, approximately 2 micrograms of genomic DNA were extracted from the cryopreserved PBMCs. High-throughput TCR beta sequencing was performed on longitudinal blood samples from CLL patients receiving ibrutinib monotherapy. The patients took part in an open-label, single-center phase 2 trial of ibrutinib monotherapy. A MiSeq instrument was used for deep resolution sequencing, which targeted depths ranging from 1 in 1 million up to 1 in 200,000 T cells, with coverage averaging 10x for each clonotype. The immunoSEQ hsTCRB Kit was used to generate TCR beta libraries. The authors' pipeline ran thus. Data were analyzed with ImmunoSEQ Data Assistant and ImmunoSEQ Analyzer, with V, D and J genes assigned per IMGT definitions. Clonality, with values ranging from 0 to 1, was calculated as one minus the normalized Shannon entropy of productive rearrangement frequencies. Public clonotype analysis was restricted to overrepresented clonotypes comprising at least 0.05% of each patient's repertoire. Approximately 13 age-matched healthy donor repertoires from immuneACCESS served as clonality controls. Sourced from immuneACCESS, this table was stored by TCRdb with only in-frame sequences that have V and J called. A share of the clones is absent; for the studies checked, an unresolved V gene accounts for under half, and the remainder has no known explanation. V, J and clone size reflect that table, while D and trimming were determined from the DNA. The sample table shows approximately 150,000 clones, and 88% are seen once. The ten largest make up roughly 3% of the sample.

The V end gives up 3 bases and the J end 0 bases, leaving 2 bases in the junction not matched to a gene. Taken from cysteine to phenylalanine, the CDR3 has 14 residues. The retained sequence is limited to the CDR3, 42 bases, with the frame set at the first base. Taken from the germline V gene, the CDR1 and CDR2 loops are SGDLS and YYNGEE. This specimen was PBMCs, taken at disease progression, from a patient treated with ibrutinib. The clonotype was recovered from a human donor with chronic lymphocytic leukemia. Recombination joined TRBV9 with TRBJ2-7; 8 bases in between match TRBD1. CDR3 region: CASSGTGGSYEQYF. DNA sequence: TGTGCCAGCAGCGGAACAGGGGGCTCCTACGAGCAGTACTTC.